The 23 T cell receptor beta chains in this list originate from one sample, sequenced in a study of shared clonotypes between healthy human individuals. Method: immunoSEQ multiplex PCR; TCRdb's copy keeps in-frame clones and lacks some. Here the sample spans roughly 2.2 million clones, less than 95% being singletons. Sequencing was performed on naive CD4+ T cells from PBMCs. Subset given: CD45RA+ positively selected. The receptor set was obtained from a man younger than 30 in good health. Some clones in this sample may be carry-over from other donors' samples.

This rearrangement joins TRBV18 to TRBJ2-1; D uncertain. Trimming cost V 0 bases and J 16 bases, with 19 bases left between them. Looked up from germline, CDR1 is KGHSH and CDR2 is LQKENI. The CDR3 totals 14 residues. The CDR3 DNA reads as TGTGCCAGCTCACCACCCCGATCTGAGGCCATGATCTTCTTC. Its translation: CASSPPRSEAMIFF.

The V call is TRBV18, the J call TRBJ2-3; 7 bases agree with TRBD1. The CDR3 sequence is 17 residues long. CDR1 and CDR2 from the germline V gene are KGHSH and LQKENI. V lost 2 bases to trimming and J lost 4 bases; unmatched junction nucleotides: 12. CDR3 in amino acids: CASSPGPGQWGADTQYF. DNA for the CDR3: TGTGCCAGCTCACCAGGACCGGGACAGTGGGGCGCAGATACGCAGTATTTT.

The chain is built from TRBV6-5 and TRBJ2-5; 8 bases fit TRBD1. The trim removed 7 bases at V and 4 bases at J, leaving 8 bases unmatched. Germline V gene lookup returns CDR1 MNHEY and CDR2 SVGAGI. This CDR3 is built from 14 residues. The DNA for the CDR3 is TGTGCCAGCAAGACAAACAGGGGGGCAGAGACCCAGTACTTC. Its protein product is CASKTNRGAETQYF.

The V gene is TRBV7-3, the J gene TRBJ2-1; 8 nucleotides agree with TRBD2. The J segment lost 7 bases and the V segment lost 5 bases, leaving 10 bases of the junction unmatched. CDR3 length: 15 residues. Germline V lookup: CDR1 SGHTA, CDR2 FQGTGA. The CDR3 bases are TGTGCCAGCAGCGTCGGAACTAGCGGTACGAATGAGCAGTTCTTC. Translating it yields CASSVGTSGTNEQFF.

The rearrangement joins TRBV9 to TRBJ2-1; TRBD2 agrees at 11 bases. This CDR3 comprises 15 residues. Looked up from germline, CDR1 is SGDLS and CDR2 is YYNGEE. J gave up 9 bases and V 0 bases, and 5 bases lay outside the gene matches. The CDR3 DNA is TGTGCCAGCAGCGTAGGGCTAGCGGGAGGTTTTGAGCAGTTCTTC. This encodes CASSVGLAGGFEQFF.

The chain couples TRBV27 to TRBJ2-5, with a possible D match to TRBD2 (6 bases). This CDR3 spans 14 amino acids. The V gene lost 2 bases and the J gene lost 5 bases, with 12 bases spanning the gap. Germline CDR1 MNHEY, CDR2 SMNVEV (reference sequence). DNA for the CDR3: TGTGCCAGCAGTTTAGGCGGGGTGGCGGAGACCCAGTACTTC. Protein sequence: CASSLGGVAETQYF.

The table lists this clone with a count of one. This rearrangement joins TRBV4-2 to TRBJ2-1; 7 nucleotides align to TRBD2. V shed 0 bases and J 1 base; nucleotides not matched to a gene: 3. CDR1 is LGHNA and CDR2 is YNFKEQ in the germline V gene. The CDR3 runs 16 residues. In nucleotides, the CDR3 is TGTGCCAGCAGCCAAGATGGGCGGGAGTCCTACAATGAGCAGTTCTTC. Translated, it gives CASSQDGRESYNEQFF.

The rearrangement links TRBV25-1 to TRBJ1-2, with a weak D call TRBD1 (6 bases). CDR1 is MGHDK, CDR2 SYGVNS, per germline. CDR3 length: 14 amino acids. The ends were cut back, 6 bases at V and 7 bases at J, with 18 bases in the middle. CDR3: CASRSMGGAGGYTF. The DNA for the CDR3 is TGTGCCAGCAGATCGATGGGGGGCGCCGGTGGCTACACCTTC.

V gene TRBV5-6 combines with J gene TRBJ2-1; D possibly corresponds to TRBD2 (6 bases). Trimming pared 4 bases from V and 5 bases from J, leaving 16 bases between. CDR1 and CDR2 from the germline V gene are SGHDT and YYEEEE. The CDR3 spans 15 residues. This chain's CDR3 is CASSPREDLDNEQFF. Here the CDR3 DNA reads TGTGCCAGCAGCCCGCGGGAAGACCTAGACAATGAGCAGTTCTTC.

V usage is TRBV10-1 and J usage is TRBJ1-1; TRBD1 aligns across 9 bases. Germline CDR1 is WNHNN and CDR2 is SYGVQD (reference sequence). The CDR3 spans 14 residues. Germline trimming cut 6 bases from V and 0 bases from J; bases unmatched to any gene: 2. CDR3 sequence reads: CASRRQGVNTEAFF. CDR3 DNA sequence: TGCGCCAGCAGGAGACAGGGGGTGAACACTGAAGCTTTCTTT.

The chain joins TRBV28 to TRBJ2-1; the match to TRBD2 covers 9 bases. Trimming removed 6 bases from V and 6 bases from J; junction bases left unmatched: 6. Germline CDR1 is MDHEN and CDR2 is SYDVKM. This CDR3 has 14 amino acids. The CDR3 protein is CASRLAGLGNEQFF. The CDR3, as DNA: TGTGCCAGCAGGCTAGCGGGATTAGGCAATGAGCAGTTCTTC.

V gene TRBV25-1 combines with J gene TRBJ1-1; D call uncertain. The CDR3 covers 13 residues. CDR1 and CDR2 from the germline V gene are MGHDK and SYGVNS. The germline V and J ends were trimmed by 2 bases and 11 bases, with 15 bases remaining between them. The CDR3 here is CASSEGGGRRAFF. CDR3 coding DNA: TGTGCCAGCAGTGAAGGTGGAGGAAGGAGGGCTTTCTTT.

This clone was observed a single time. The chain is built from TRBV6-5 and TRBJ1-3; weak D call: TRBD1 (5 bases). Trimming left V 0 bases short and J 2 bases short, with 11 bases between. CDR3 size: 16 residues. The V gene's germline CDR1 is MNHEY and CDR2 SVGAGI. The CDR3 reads CASSYSGGTTGNTIYF. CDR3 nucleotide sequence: TGTGCCAGCAGTTACTCGGGGGGGACCACTGGAAACACCATATATTTT.

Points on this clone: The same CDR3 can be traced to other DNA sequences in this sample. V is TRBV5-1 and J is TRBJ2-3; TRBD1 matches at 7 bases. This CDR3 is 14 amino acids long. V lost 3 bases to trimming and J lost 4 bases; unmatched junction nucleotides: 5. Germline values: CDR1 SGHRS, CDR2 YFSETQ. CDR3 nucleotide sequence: TGCGCCAGCAGCTCCGACAGGGCGGCAGATACGCAGTATTTT. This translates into CASSSDRAADTQYF. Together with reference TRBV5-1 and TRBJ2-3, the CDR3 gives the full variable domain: KAGVTQTPRYLIKTRGQQVTLSCSPISGHRSVSWYQQTPGQGLQFLFEYFSETQRNKGNFPGRFSGRQFSNSRSEMNVSTLELGDSALYLCASSSDRAADTQYFGPGTRLTVL.

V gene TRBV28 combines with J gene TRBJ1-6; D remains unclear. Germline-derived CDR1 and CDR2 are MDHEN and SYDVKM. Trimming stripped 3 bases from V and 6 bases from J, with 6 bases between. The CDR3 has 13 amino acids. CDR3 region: CASSFEGNSPLHF. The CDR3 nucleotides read TGTGCCAGCAGTTTCGAGGGTAATTCACCCCTCCACTTT.

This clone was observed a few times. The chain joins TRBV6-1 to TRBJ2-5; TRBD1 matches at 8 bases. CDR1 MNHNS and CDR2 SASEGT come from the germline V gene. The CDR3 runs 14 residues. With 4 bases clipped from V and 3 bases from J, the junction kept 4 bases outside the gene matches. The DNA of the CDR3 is TGTGCCAGCAGTGTGACAGGGGTGAAAGAGACCCAGTACTTC. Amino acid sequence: CASSVTGVKETQYF.

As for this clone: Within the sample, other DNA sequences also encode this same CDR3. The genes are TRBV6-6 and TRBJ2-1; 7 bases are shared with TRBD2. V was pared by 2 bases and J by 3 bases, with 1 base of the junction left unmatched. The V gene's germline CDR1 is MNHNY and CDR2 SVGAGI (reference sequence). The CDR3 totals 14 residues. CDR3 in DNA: TGTGCCAGCAGTTACGGCGGGAGCTACAATGAGCAGTTCTTC. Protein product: CASSYGGSYNEQFF.

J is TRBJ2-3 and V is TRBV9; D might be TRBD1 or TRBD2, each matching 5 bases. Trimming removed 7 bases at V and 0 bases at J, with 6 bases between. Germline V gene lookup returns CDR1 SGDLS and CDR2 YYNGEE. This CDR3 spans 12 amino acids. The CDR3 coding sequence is TGTGCCAGCGGGGACAGCACAGATACGCAGTATTTT. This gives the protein CASGDSTDTQYF.

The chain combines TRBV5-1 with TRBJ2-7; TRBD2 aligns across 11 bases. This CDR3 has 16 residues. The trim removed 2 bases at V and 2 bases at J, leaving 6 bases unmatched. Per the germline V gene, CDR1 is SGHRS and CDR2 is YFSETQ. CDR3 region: CASSFMLAGGTYEQYF. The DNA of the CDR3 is TGCGCCAGCAGCTTTATGCTAGCGGGAGGAACCTACGAGCAGTACTTC. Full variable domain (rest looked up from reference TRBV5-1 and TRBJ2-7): KAGVTQTPRYLIKTRGQQVTLSCSPISGHRSVSWYQQTPGQGLQFLFEYFSETQRNKGNFPGRFSGRQFSNSRSEMNVSTLELGDSALYLCASSFMLAGGTYEQYFGPGTRLTVT.

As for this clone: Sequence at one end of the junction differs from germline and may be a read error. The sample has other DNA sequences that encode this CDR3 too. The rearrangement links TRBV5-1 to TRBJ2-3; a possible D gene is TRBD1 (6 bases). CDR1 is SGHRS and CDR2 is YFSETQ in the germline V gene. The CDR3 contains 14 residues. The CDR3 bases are TGTGCCAGCAGCTTACGGACAGGCACAGATACGCAGTATTTT. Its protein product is CASSLRTGTDTQYF.

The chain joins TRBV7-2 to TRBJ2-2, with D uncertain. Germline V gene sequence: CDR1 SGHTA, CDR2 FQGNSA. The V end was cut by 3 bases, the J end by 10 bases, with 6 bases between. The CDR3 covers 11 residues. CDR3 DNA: TGTGCCAGCAGCTTGGTGGCGGAGCTGTTTTTT. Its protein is CASSLVAELFF.

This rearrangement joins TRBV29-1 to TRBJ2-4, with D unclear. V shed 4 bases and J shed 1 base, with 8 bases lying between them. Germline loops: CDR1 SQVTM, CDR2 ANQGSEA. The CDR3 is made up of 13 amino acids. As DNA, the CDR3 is TGCAGCGTTGTAAAGCCGGCCAAAAACATTCAGTACTTC. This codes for CSVVKPAKNIQYF.

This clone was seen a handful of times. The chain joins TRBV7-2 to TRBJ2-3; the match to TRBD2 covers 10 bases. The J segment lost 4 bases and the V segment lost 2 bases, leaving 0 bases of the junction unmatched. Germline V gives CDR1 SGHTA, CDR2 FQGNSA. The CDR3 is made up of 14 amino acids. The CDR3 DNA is TGTGCCAGCAGCTTACTAGCGGGAGCAGATACGCAGTATTTT. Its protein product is CASSLLAGADTQYF.